The rows below give T cell receptor beta chains drawn from one sample of a study of graft-versus-host responses after intestinal transplantation. TCRdb keeps only in-frame clones here, not all; method: immunoSEQ multiplex PCR. The data show 50,000 to 75,000 clones, around 92% seen once. The antigens of these receptors remain unknown. This sample comprised unstimulated CD4+ T cells sorted from spleen or lymph node cells, obtained before transplant. These receptors were taken from a human donor who was the organ donor for an intestinal transplant. The CDR3 runs from the conserved cysteine through the conserved F or W. A D gene is named only where the DNA matches it firmly. Size values are once, few and many counts, or a class for expanded clones, and some rows have none.

TRBV28	NA	TRBJ2-7	TRBD1	CASSSGTGREEQYF	TGTGCCAGCAGTTCCGGGACAGGGAGGGAAGAGCAGTACTTC
TRBV29-1	NA	TRBJ2-3	TRBD2	CSGSIAGGTDTQYF	TGCAGCGGCAGCATTGCGGGGGGCACAGATACGCAGTATTTT
TRBV7-2	NA	TRBJ2-5	NA	CASSLNRKETQYF	TGTGCCAGCAGCCTAAACAGGAAAGAGACCCAGTACTTC
TRBV23-1	NA	TRBJ2-5	NA	CASSQGSLQETQYF	TGCGCCAGCAGTCAGGGCTCCCTCCAAGAGACCCAGTACTTC
TRBV9	NA	TRBJ2-1	NA	CASSVRGGVAEQFF	TGTGCCAGCAGCGTTAGGGGGGGCGTTGCTGAGCAGTTCTTC
TRBV11-2	NA	TRBJ1-6	NA	CASSSNGHLNSPLHF	TGTGCCAGCAGCTCTAATGGGCACCTTAATTCACCCCTCCACTTT
TRBV7-3	once	TRBJ2-3	NA	CASSLTAGPTDTQYF	TGTGCCAGCAGCTTAACGGCAGGGCCCACAGATACGCAGTATTTT
TRBV4-3	NA	TRBJ2-3	NA	CASSQTPTGVTDTQYF	TGCGCCAGCAGCCAAACCCCTACGGGGGTGACAGATACGCAGTATTTT
TRBV11-2	NA	TRBJ2-5	NA	CASSLSPQETQYF	TGTGCCAGCAGCTTAAGCCCCCAAGAGACCCAGTACTTC
TRBV30	NA	TRBJ1-6	NA	CAWSTRRRDNSPLHF	TGTGCCTGGAGTACAAGGAGAAGGGATAATTCACCCCTCCACTTT
TRBV27	NA	TRBJ1-1	NA	CASSLRHMNTEAFF	TGTGCCAGCAGTTTACGGCACATGAACACTGAAGCTTTCTTT
TRBV7-8	NA	TRBJ1-2	TRBD1	CASSFLEGAGGYTF	TGTGCCAGCAGCTTCCTAGAGGGGGCAGGAGGCTACACCTTC
TRBV6-7	NA	TRBJ2-1	NA	CASSYGSVTHSYNEQFF	TGTGCCAGCAGTTACGGGTCTGTGACCCACTCCTACAATGAGCAGTTCTTC
TRBV4-1	NA	TRBJ1-1	NA	CASSPERKGNTEAFF	TGCGCCAGCAGCCCGGAGCGCAAGGGGAACACTGAAGCTTTCTTT
TRBV4-3	NA	TRBJ2-3	NA	CASSSRGADTQYF	TGCGCCAGCAGCAGCAGGGGCGCAGATACGCAGTATTTT
TRBV18	NA	TRBJ1-1	TRBD1	CASSLPTGRTEAFF	TGTGCCAGCTCACTGCCGACAGGGCGCACTGAAGCTTTCTTT
TRBV10-3	NA	TRBJ2-2	TRBD2	CAISGLAGGANTGELFF	TGTGCCATCTCGGGACTAGCGGGGGGGGCGAACACCGGGGAGCTGTTTTTT
TRBV4-3	once	TRBJ2-5	TRBD2	CASSQDLWGGETQYF	TGCGCCAGCAGCCAAGATCTCTGGGGGGGGGAGACCCAGTACTTC
TRBV4-1	NA	TRBJ1-6	TRBD1	CASSQDRRGRGSSYNSPLHF	TGCGCCAGCAGCCAAGATAGGAGGGGGCGAGGGAGCTCCTATAATTCACCCCTCCACTTT
TRBV7-7	once	TRBJ1-1	NA	CASSPLGGGHMNTEAFF	TGTGCTAGCAGCCCCCTGGGGGGGGGCCATATGAACACTGAAGCTTTCTTT
TRBV6-1	NA	TRBJ2-7	NA	CASSEDGPKYEQYF	TGTGCCAGCAGTGAAGATGGACCCAAGTACGAGCAGTACTTC
TRBV19	NA	TRBJ2-3	NA	CATRGAGTDTQYF	TGTGCCACCAGGGGGGCAGGCACAGATACGCAGTATTTT
TRBV7-2	NA	TRBJ2-2	NA	CASSLGVVTGELFF	TGTGCCAGCAGCTTAGGGGTTGTTACCGGGGAGCTGTTTTTT
TRBV6-1	NA	TRBJ2-7	NA	CASSGKPTGGYEQYF	TGTGCCAGCAGTGGCAAACCGACCGGGGGCTACGAGCAGTACTTC
TRBV14	NA	TRBJ1-2	NA	CASSPLGARDGYGYTF	TGTGCCAGCAGCCCCTTGGGGGCGCGAGACGGCTATGGCTACACCTTC
TRBV2	NA	TRBJ1-4	TRBD1	CASSRDRGDYNEKLFF	TGTGCCAGCAGTCGGGACAGGGGCGACTATAATGAAAAACTGTTTTTT
TRBV29-1	NA	TRBJ1-4	NA	CSLGGGDGEKLFF	TGCAGCTTAGGGGGAGGAGATGGGGAAAAACTGTTTTTT
TRBV7-6	NA	TRBJ2-5	TRBD1	CASSPGQAWGQETQYF	TGTGCCAGCAGCCCTGGACAGGCTTGGGGGCAAGAGACCCAGTACTTC
TRBV19	NA	TRBJ1-2	NA	CASSIGTNYGYTF	TGTGCCAGTAGTATAGGGACTAACTATGGCTACACCTTC
TRBV11-2	NA	TRBJ1-2	NA	CASSPATGLGYTF	TGTGCCAGCAGCCCAGCAACAGGGCTTGGCTACACCTTC
TRBV11-2	few	TRBJ2-1	TRBD2	CASSRLLAGGAGEQFF	TGTGCCAGCAGCAGACTCCTAGCGGGGGGGGCTGGTGAGCAGTTCTTC
TRBV2	NA	TRBJ2-6	NA	CASSERGTGANVLTF	TGTGCCAGCAGTGAACGGGGCACTGGGGCCAACGTCCTGACTTTC
TRBV2	NA	TRBJ1-6	TRBD1	CASRLDRALSSYNSPLHF	TGTGCCAGCAGACTTGACAGGGCCCTTAGCTCCTATAATTCACCCCTCCACTTT
TRBV21-1	NA	TRBJ2-1	NA	CASSKGSGGPNEQFF	TGTGCCAGCAGCAAAGGTAGCGGGGGTCCCAATGAGCAGTTCTTC
TRBV6-5	NA	TRBJ2-3	NA	CASSYSNPADTQYF	TGTGCCAGCAGTTACTCGAACCCCGCAGATACGCAGTATTTT
TRBV10-3	NA	TRBJ2-3	NA	CAISESGADTQYF	TGTGCCATCAGTGAGTCTGGAGCAGATACGCAGTATTTT
TRBV29-1	NA	TRBJ2-5	NA	CSVWLGWIQETQYF	TGCAGCGTTTGGCTAGGGTGGATCCAAGAGACCCAGTACTTC
TRBV30	NA	TRBJ2-7	NA	CAWSAAYEQYF	TGTGCCTGGAGTGCAGCCTACGAGCAGTACTTC
TRBV29-1	NA	TRBJ1-1	NA	CSVEMGGQIPQEAFF	TGCAGCGTAGAAATGGGAGGGCAGATACCACAAGAAGCTTTCTTT
TRBV6-6	NA	TRBJ2-1	NA	CASNDAYNEQFF	TGTGCCAGCAATGACGCTTACAATGAGCAGTTCTTC
TRBV7-8	NA	TRBJ2-7	NA	CASSLAGSYEQYF	TGTGCCAGCAGCTTAGCGGGGTCCTACGAGCAGTACTTC
TRBV6-5	NA	TRBJ1-1	NA	CASKGFRDRTEAFF	TGTGCCAGCAAAGGTTTTAGGGATAGGACTGAAGCTTTCTTT
TRBV14	NA	TRBJ2-5	NA	CASSPSFPGAQYF	TGTGCCAGCAGCCCTAGCTTCCCTGGGGCCCAGTACTTC
TRBV4-1	once	TRBJ1-4	NA	CASSQDRDRFNEKLFF	TGCGCCAGCAGCCAAGACCGAGACAGGTTTAATGAAAAACTGTTTTTT
TRBV7-2	NA	TRBJ2-1	TRBD2	CASSTQWGTSGDDNEQFF	TGTGCCAGCAGCACCCAGTGGGGGACTAGCGGGGATGACAATGAGCAGTTCTTC
TRBV11-3	NA	TRBJ2-7	NA	CASSPGTNEQYF	TGTGCCAGCAGCCCCGGGACCAACGAGCAGTACTTC
TRBV29-1	NA	TRBJ1-3	TRBD1	CSVQGVSGNTIYF	TGCAGCGTCCAGGGGGTCTCTGGAAACACCATATATTTT
TRBV7-2	once	TRBJ1-2	TRBD1	CASSSTGGSSGYTF	TGTGCCAGCAGCTCGACAGGGGGTTCTTCTGGCTACACCTTC
TRBV29-1	NA	TRBJ1-4	NA	CSVSWGEKLFF	TGCAGCGTGAGTTGGGGTGAAAAACTGTTTTTT
TRBV21-1	NA	TRBJ1-5	NA	CASSKANQPQHF	TGTGCCAGCAGCAAAGCCAATCAGCCCCAGCATTTT